This T cell receptor (beta chain) comes out of a study of cytomegalovirus exposure and HLA in healthy donors. Study-wide findings and caveats: About 87% or about 30% of the time was how often most TCR beta V segments were productive, according to an earlier analysis.

From germline, CDR1 is SSHAT and CDR2 FNYEAQ (reference sequence). This CDR3 has 15 residues. PCR amplification relied on 60 Vbeta primers (plus 13 Jbeta primers). Here immunoSEQ multiplex PCR was the method, and the copy in TCRdb shows in-frame clones only, minus some. The sample records some 120,000 clones, approximately 72% being singletons. Points on this clone: As yet, its antigen is unknown. Relative to the germline gene, one junction end is altered; a read error may explain this.

The rearrangement links TRBV7-7 to TRBJ2-2, with 8 bases lining up with TRBD1. The clonotype comes from a woman between 50 and 59 years old in good health and CMV-seropositive. What was sequenced was PBMCs. The chain's CDR3 is CASSATGVNTGELFF. The CDR3 DNA reads TGTGCTAGCAGCGCGACAGGGGTAAACACCGGGGAGCTGTTTTTT.